The clone carrying this T cell receptor beta chain occurred many times. Its specificity is unknown. V lost 5 bases and J lost 3; bases outside the gene matches: 6. Per germline, CDR1 MDHEN and CDR2 SYDVKM. The CDR3 is 15 residues long. These data belong to a study of T cells in Graves' hyperthyroidism and ophthalmopathy. What was amplified from RNA transcripts were TCR beta CDR3 regions. The HTBI primer set served for first-round RT-PCR of the TCR CDR3. TCRdb recomputed calls from the multiplex PCR reads with MiXCR, one row per CDR3 protein. The table includes 300,000 to 450,000 distinct CDR3 sequences, 13% detected once. The study excluded patients with uncontrolled infection, other autoimmune disease, pregnancy or lactation. Blood sampling occurred at first hyperthyroidism diagnosis, ahead of any ophthalmopathy symptoms. The authors obtained PBMCs from 10 ml of fresh peripheral blood. Broader study findings: Ophthalmopathy was identified by the model a median approximately 6.4 months ahead of onset.

The chain uses TRBV28 and TRBJ1-2; 10 positions match TRBD1. The source of this sequence is a man aged 25-45 years with Graves' hyperthyroidism that later progressed to Graves' ophthalmopathy. The sample consisted of blood. The CDR3 loop is CASSPPGTGDYGYTF. Here the CDR3 DNA reads TGTGCCAGCAGTCCACCCGGGACAGGGGACTATGGCTACACCTTC.